The 23 T cell receptor beta chains below all came from one sample that was sequenced in a study of shared clonotypes between healthy human individuals. Only in-frame clones appear in the TCRdb table, and some are missing; sequencing was by immunoSEQ multiplex PCR. The sample records 600,000 to 750,000 clones, about two thirds being singletons. Sequences were obtained from memory CD4+ T cells sorted from blood. Stated subset: CD45RA-negative fraction. These receptors were collected from a woman in her 30s in good health.

For the CDR3, the DNA is TGTGCCAGCAGCCACTCGGGGGGCACAGATACGCAGTATTTT. Residues: CASSHSGGTDTQYF. The rearrangement uses TRBV11-2 and TRBJ2-3, with a possible D match to TRBD2 (6 bases). The CDR3 runs 14 residues. The germline V gene encodes CDR1 SGHAT and CDR2 FQNNGV. The V end lost 5 bases, the J end lost 1 base, and 10 bases lay between the germline ends.

As for this clone: The junction does not match germline at one end; this may be a read error. The chain recombines TRBV30 with TRBJ2-7; perhaps TRBD2 as D (5 bases). Per the germline V gene, CDR1 is GTSNPN and CDR2 is SVGIG (reference sequence). The CDR3 consists of 13 residues. The CDR3, as DNA: TGTGCCTGGAGTTCTTATGGCGGGTACGGGCAGTACTTC. Translation gives CAWSSYGGYGQYF.

The table lists this clone with a few counts. The chain combines TRBV5-5 with TRBJ2-2; D unresolved. The CDR3 is made up of 15 amino acids. V was trimmed by 5 bases and J by 0 bases, leaving 11 bases between them. Germline V lookup: CDR1 SGHKS, CDR2 YYEKEE (reference sequence). The CDR3 is CASRSEPSNTGELFF. Written as DNA, the CDR3 is TGTGCCAGCAGATCTGAACCTTCGAACACCGGGGAGCTGTTTTTT.

The rearrangement joins TRBV12-2 to TRBJ2-3; the table's D call, TRBD1, was not checked against the DNA. TRBV12-2 is classified as a pseudogene. This CDR3 comprises 16 residues. CDR3 DNA: TGTGCAAGTCGCTTAACCACAGACCCTTTAGAAGATACGCAGTATTTT. Translating it yields CASRLTTDPLEDTQYF.

The chain joins TRBV18 to TRBJ2-7; tentatively, D is TRBD1 or TRBD2 (5 bases each). The CDR3 totals 15 residues. The germline V gene encodes CDR1 KGHSH and CDR2 LQKENI. Trimming pared 0 bases from V and 4 bases from J, leaving 13 bases between. Here the CDR3 DNA reads TGTGCCAGCTCACCACCGGTCGGGGCCTTTTACGAGCAGTACTTC. Its translation is CASSPPVGAFYEQYF.

This rearrangement joins TRBV11-2 to TRBJ2-3; D not certain. The CDR3 loop spans 17 amino acids. Germline loops: CDR1 SGHAT, CDR2 FQNNGV. V lost 4 bases and J 0 bases, leaving 17 bases between the germline ends. The CDR3 sequence is CASSYEGSAHSTDTQYF. The CDR3 nucleotides are TGTGCCAGCAGCTATGAAGGCAGCGCGCATAGCACAGATACGCAGTATTTT.

This chain connects TRBV28 to TRBJ2-7; D unresolved. Germline-derived CDR1 and CDR2 are MDHEN and SYDVKM. The germline V and J ends were trimmed by 3 bases and 1 base, with 10 bases remaining between them. This CDR3 contains 14 residues. CDR3 bases: TGTGCCAGCAGTTTGCGGACGATATCCTACGAGCAGTACTTC. Its protein is CASSLRTISYEQYF.

This clone was seen just once. The chain recombines TRBV27 with TRBJ2-5; D perhaps matches TRBD2 (6 bases). The germline gives CDR1 MNHEY, CDR2 SMNVEV (reference sequence). This CDR3 comprises 13 residues. V was clipped by 6 bases and J by 0 bases, with 8 bases between them. The CDR3 nucleotides are TGTGCCAGCAGCCGGGGGTACCAAGAGACCCAGTACTTC. Translating gives CASSRGYQETQYF.

This rearrangement joins TRBV5-1 to TRBJ1-3; D remains unclear. V gave up 3 bases and J gave up 0 bases, with 13 bases separating them. Germline CDR1 is SGHRS and CDR2 is YFSETQ. CDR3 length: 16 amino acids. CDR3 loop: CASSSGRTVSGNTIYF. In DNA form, the CDR3 reads TGCGCCAGCAGCTCTGGACGGACCGTCTCTGGAAACACCATATATTTT.

The chain recombines TRBV2 with TRBJ2-6, with D uncertain. CDR1 and CDR2 from the germline V gene are SNHLY and FYNNEI. V was cut by 7 bases and J by 0 bases, with 7 bases left in between. This CDR3 has 14 residues. CDR3 in DNA: TGTGCCAGCACAACACACTCTGGGGCCAACGTCCTGACTTTC. Protein sequence: CASTTHSGANVLTF.

This sequence joins TRBV20-1 and TRBJ2-3; tentatively, D is TRBD2 (6 bases). This CDR3 region has 11 residues. Deletions cut 6 bases from V and 6 bases from J, with 10 bases between. CDR1 and CDR2 from the germline V gene are DFQATT and SNEGSKA (reference sequence). CDR3 coding DNA: TGCAGTGCCCAGCTAGCGGATACGCAGTATTTT. It encodes CSAQLADTQYF.

This clone has only a few counts. The V call is TRBV19, the J call TRBJ2-3; D call uncertain. V was trimmed by 1 base and J by 0 bases, leaving 8 bases between them. The CDR3 has 15 residues. Germline V gene sequence: CDR1 LNHDA, CDR2 SQIVND (reference sequence). The CDR3 DNA reads TGTGCCAGTAGTATAGTGGGCCACAGCACAGATACGCAGTATTTT. This sequence encodes CASSIVGHSTDTQYF.

V gene TRBV28 combines with J gene TRBJ1-2; 12 bases align to TRBD1. Germline V gene lookup returns CDR1 MDHEN and CDR2 SYDVKM. The CDR3 contains 14 residues. V was clipped by 7 bases and J by 8 bases; unmatched bases: 8. The CDR3 nucleotides read TGTGCCAGCAAGGAGGGACAGGGGGCTCAGGGCTACACCTTC. It specifies CASKEGQGAQGYTF.

This clone showed up just a few times. The V and J genes are TRBV11-2 and TRBJ1-1; D perhaps matches TRBD1 (6 bases). CDR3 length equals 11 residues. Germline V gene sequence: CDR1 SGHAT, CDR2 FQNNGV. The V end lost 3 bases, the J end lost 7 bases, and 6 bases lay between the germline ends. The CDR3 here is CASSLTGEAFF. CDR3 DNA sequence: TGTGCCAGCAGCTTGACAGGTGAAGCTTTCTTT.

This clone was observed a handful of times. The CDR3 DNA reads as TGTGCCAGCAGCTTAGTCCCGTTCGGGACAGGGAACACAGATACGCAGTATTTT. This sequence encodes CASSLVPFGTGNTDTQYF. This chain uses TRBV11-2 with TRBJ2-3; 9 bases fit TRBD1. From germline, CDR1 is SGHAT and CDR2 FQNNGV. There are 18 residues in the CDR3. The ends lost 1 base at V and 2 bases at J; junction bases unmatched: 10.

The chain joins TRBV5-4 to TRBJ1-1; 10 bases fit TRBD1. Trimming removed 4 bases from V and 0 bases from J; junction bases left unmatched: 6. The germline CDR1 and CDR2 sequences are SGHNT and YYREEE (reference sequence). The CDR3 consists of 16 residues. The DNA of the CDR3 is TGTGCCAGCAGCCTCAGGACAGGGGGTCTGAACACTGAAGCTTTCTTT. Amino acid sequence: CASSLRTGGLNTEAFF.

This chain joins TRBV6-6 and TRBJ2-7; TRBD1 matches at 10 bases. V lost 0 bases to trimming and J lost 7 bases; unmatched junction nucleotides: 6. The CDR3 extends over 15 amino acids. Germline assignment: CDR1 MNHNY and CDR2 SVGAGI (reference sequence). The CDR3 sequence is CASSYSGQGRWEQYF. In DNA form, the CDR3 reads TGTGCCAGCAGTTACTCGGGACAGGGGAGATGGGAGCAGTACTTC.

V and J are TRBV9 and TRBJ2-1; the D gene is possibly TRBD2 (6 bases). The CDR3 is 16 residues long. Trimming removed 1 base from V and 7 bases from J, with 18 bases in between. Germline CDR1 reads SGDLS; CDR2 reads YYNGEE. The CDR3 nucleotides read TGTGCCAGCAGCGTAAGTCCCGGGAGCCTCGGAAATGAGCAGTTCTTC. Protein product: CASSVSPGSLGNEQFF.

The chain joins TRBV10-2 to TRBJ2-3, with 9 bases that match TRBD1. CDR1 WSHSY and CDR2 SAAADI come from the germline V gene. This CDR3 contains 15 residues. The J segment lost 6 bases and the V segment lost 8 bases, leaving 12 bases of the junction unmatched. The CDR3 DNA is TGCGCCAGCTCCGAGCCGGGACAGGGCCCGGATACGCAGTATTTT. Amino acids: CASSEPGQGPDTQYF.

The V gene is TRBV6-1, the J gene TRBJ1-1; TRBD1 is a possible D gene (6 bases). Trimming cost V 4 bases and J 3 bases, with 9 bases left between them. This CDR3 spans 13 amino acids. Germline CDR1 is MNHNS and CDR2 is SASEGT. This CDR3 is CASSGRQDTEAFF. CDR3 nucleotide sequence: TGTGCCAGCAGTGGACGACAGGACACTGAAGCTTTCTTT.

J is TRBJ1-1 and V is TRBV28, with D perhaps matching TRBD1 (5 bases). Germline V gene lookup returns CDR1 MDHEN and CDR2 SYDVKM. CDR3 length: 17 residues. V shed 6 bases and J shed 0 bases, with 20 bases lying between them. The CDR3 DNA sequence: TGTGCCAGCAGCCCACCCTACAGGAATTACATGAACACTGAAGCTTTCTTT. Translation gives CASSPPYRNYMNTEAFF. Supplemented by reference TRBV28 and TRBJ1-1, the full variable domain reads DVKVTQSSRYLVKRTGEKVFLECVQDMDHENMFWYRQDPGLGLRLIYFSYDVKMKEKGDIPEGYSVSREKKERFSLILESASTNQTSMYLCASSPPYRNYMNTEAFFGQGTRLTVV.

V gene TRBV4-2 combines with J gene TRBJ2-1; 9 nucleotides agree with TRBD2. The CDR3 covers 14 residues. CDR1 and CDR2 (germline): LGHNA, YNFKEQ. Trimming cost V 9 bases and J 5 bases; bases outside gene matches: 8. The CDR3 nucleotides are TGTGCCAGTCAAGCCGGGACTAGCAACAATGAGCAGTTCTTC. This sequence encodes CASQAGTSNNEQFF.

This chain connects TRBV4-2 to TRBJ2-2, with a possible D match to TRBD2 (5 bases). V was pared by 2 bases and J by 1 base, with 8 bases between. Germline CDR1 reads LGHNA; CDR2 reads YNFKEQ. CDR3 length equals 15 residues. CDR3 sequence reads: CASSQSDWNTGELFF. CDR3 nucleotide sequence: TGTGCCAGCAGCCAATCGGACTGGAACACCGGGGAGCTGTTTTTT.